Included here is one TCR beta chain sequence, with context. In the authors' workflow: Estimated nucleated cell counts came from reference gene primer amplification. Assay: immunoSEQ multiplex PCR; the TCRdb copy retains only in-frame clones and omits some. V and J calls and clone size are those listed in that table; D and trimming were worked out from the DNA. The sample has about 56,000 clones, less than 90% seen once. Patients of the Seattle cohort, enrolled during active infection, were followed longitudinally. These data are taken from a study of blood T cell repertoires in COVID-19. Study-wide background: Samples of COVID-19 (acute and convalescent) were obtained from the United States, Italy and Spain. PBMCs, B-cell-depleted T cells, or T cells provided the cDNA or gDNA that made up the material.

V lost 3 bases, J lost 8 bases, and 23 bases lay in between. CDR3 length: 17 amino acids. The germline V gene encodes CDR1 SGHDT and CDR2 YYEEEE. The rearrangement joins TRBV5-6 to TRBJ1-4; D is possibly TRBD1 (6 bases). Sequencing input: peripheral blood. The sequence was obtained from a man aged 60 to 75 with COVID-19, enrolled during active disease. The CDR3 region is CASSWGPGAGVIEKLFF. Written as DNA, the CDR3 is TGTGCCAGCAGCTGGGGGCCCGGGGCAGGGGTAATCGAAAAACTGTTTTTT. The full variable domain, rest sourced from reference TRBV5-6 and TRBJ1-4, is DAGVTQSPTHLIKTRGQQVTLRCSPKSGHDTVSWYQQALGQGPQFIFQYYEEEERQRGNFPDRFSGHQFPNYSSELNVNALLLGDSALYLCASSWGPGAGVIEKLFFGSGTQLSVL.